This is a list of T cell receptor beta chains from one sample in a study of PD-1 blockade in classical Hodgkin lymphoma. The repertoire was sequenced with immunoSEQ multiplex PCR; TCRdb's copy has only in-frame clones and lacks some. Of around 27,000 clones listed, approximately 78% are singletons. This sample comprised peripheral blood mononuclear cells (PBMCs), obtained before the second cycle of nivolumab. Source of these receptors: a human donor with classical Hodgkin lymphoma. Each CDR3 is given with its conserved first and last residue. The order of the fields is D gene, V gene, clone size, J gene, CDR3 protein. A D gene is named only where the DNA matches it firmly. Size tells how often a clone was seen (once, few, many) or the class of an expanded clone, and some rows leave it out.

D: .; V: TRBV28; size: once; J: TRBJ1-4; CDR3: CASNFAASSNEKLFF
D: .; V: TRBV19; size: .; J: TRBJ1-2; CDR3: CASSPRGYASLNGYTF
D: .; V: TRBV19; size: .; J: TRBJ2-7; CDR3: CASGHRYEQYF
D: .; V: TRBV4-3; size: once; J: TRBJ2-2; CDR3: CASSQDFLGAGELFF
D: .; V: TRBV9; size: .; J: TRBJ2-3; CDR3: CASSVAGSTDTQYF
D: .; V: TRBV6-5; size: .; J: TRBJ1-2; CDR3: CASSYSPSENYGYTF
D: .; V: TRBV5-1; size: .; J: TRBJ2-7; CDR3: CASSLGPSGPGEQYF
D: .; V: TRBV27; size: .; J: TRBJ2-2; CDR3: CASSLYEGWAGELFF
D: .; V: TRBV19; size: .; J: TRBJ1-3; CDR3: CASSIGGRGNTIYF
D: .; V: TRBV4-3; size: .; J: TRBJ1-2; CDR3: CASSQVAGATGGYTF
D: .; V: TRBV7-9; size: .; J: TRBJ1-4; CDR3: CASSGFRGLYPEKLFF
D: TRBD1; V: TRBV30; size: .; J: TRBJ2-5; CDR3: CAWSGQGARETQYF
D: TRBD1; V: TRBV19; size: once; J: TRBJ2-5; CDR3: CATRTGGSKTQYF
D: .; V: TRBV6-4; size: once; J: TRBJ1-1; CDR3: CASSPQRIQAFF
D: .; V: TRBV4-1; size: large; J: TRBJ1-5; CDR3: CASSPLSGSNQPQHF
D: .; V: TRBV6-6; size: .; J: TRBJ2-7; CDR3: CASVLNPASPYEQYF
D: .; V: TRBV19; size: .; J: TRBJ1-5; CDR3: CASMPSSIWTRAYSNQPQHF
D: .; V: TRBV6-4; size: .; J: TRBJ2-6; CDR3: CASSDEGANVLTF
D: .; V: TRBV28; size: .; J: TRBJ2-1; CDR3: CASSYSNSRTQFF
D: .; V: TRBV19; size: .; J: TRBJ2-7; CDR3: CASSIVANPYEQYF
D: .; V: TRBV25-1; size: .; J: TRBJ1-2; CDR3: CASQQGNYGYTF
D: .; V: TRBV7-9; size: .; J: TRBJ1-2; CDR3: CASATRVHGYTF
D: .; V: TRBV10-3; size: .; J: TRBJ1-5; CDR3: CAISEGRGKQPQHF
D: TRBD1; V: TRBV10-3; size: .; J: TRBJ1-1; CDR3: CAITREQGAWAEAFF
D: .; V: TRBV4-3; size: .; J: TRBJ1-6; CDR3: CASSQAVRYNSPLHF
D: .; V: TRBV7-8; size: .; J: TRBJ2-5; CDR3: CASSWGTHQETQYF
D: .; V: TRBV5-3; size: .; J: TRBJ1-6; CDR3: CARSLPGDSRGDSPLHF
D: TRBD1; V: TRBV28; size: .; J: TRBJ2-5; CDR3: CASSRQGTMILETQYF
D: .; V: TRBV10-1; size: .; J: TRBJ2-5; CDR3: CANSNLRQSQETQYF
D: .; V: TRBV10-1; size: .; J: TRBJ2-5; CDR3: CASSDGARETQYF
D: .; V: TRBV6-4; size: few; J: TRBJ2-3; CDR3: CASSDEAGSTDTQYF
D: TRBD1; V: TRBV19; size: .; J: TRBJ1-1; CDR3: CASRDRGSEAFF
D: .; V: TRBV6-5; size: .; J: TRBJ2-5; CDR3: CASSYRGETQYF
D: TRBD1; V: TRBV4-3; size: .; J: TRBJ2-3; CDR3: CASSQGVLGTGGTDTQYF
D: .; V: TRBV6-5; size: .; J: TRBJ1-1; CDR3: CASIGMEAFF